Below, 8 T cell receptor beta chains from the same sample are listed, as sequenced in a study of identical twins. TCRdb analysed the 5' RACE reads with MiXCR anew, one entry per CDR3 protein. Of around 450,000 distinct CDR3 sequences listed, approximately 15% were seen once; the top ten hold about 0.52%. These data are also associated with another study on yellow fever vaccine responses in identical twins.

The sequenced sample was CD4+ T cells sorted from blood. Source of these receptors: a woman between 18 and 29 years old in good health.

The genes are TRBV11-2 and TRBJ2-3; 7 bases are a match to TRBD2. Germline V gene data show CDR1 as SGHAT and CDR2 as FQNNGV. V shed 1 base and J 0 bases; nucleotides not matched to a gene: 16. There are 20 residues in the CDR3. CDR3 coding DNA: TGTGCCAGCAGCTTAGTACCCCCCGCCCCGTGGCGGGAGAGCACAGATACGCAGTATTTT. It translates to CASSLVPPAPWRESTDTQYF.

This clonotype was seen repeatedly, ten times or more. The chain has TRBV12-3 or TRBV12-4 and TRBJ2-4; possible D gene TRBD2, 5 bases. The CDR3 has 16 residues. With 5 bases removed from V and 0 bases from J, the gap between germline ends came to 14 bases. CDR3 amino acids: CASSEALVLAKNIQYF. CDR3 sequence (DNA): TGTGCCAGCAGTGAAGCACTAGTGCTAGCCAAAAACATTCAGTACTTC.

This clonotype was seen a few times. This rearrangement joins TRBV11-2 to TRBJ2-5; D is possibly TRBD1 (5 bases). From germline, CDR1 is SGHAT and CDR2 FQNNGV. The CDR3 runs to 15 residues. Trimming cost V 6 bases and J 4 bases, with 18 bases left between them. Here the CDR3 DNA reads TGTGCCAGCAGTTCAGACTGGGAAAGGGGAGAGACCCAGTACTTC. Its protein product is CASSSDWERGETQYF.

The chain uses TRBV20-1 and TRBJ2-5; no reliable D call. The germline gives CDR1 DFQATT, CDR2 SNEGSKA (reference sequence). The CDR3 runs 14 residues. Trimming shortened V by 1 base and J by 5 bases, and 14 bases separated the two germline ends. In nucleotides, the CDR3 is TGCAGTGCTAGAGGGATGGTATCGTGGGAGACCCAGTACTTC. It is translated as CSARGMVSWETQYF.

At least ten counts were recorded for this clonotype. This chain links TRBV7-2 with TRBJ1-2, with D tentatively TRBD1 (6 bases). Germline CDR1 reads SGHTA; CDR2 reads FQGNSA. V was trimmed by 1 base and J by 3 bases, leaving 15 bases between them. The CDR3 is 16 residues long. The CDR3 sequence: CASSLGGGQKYYGYTF. The DNA for the CDR3 is TGTGCCAGCAGCTTAGGCGGTGGACAGAAATACTATGGCTACACCTTC.

This clonotype was seen only a few times. This chain uses TRBV7-2 with TRBJ1-1, with unresolved D. CDR1 is SGHTA and CDR2 is FQGNSA in the germline V gene. This CDR3 spans 15 amino acids. V dropped 1 base and J dropped 5 bases, with 14 bases sitting between them. The CDR3 sequence is CASSLGPGPQTEAFF. CDR3 sequence (DNA): TGTGCCAGCAGCTTAGGTCCCGGGCCGCAGACTGAAGCTTTCTTT.

This chain links TRBV24-1 with TRBJ2-7; 8 bases agree with TRBD1. Germline V CDR1 and CDR2: KGHDR, SFDVKD. J gave up 2 bases and V 2 bases, and 4 bases lay outside the gene matches. The CDR3 is 15 amino acids. The CDR3 loop reads CATSDSAGGPYEQYF. The CDR3 DNA reads as TGTGCCACCAGTGATTCTGCAGGGGGCCCCTACGAGCAGTACTTC.

The chain is built from TRBV15 and TRBJ2-3; 7 positions match TRBD1. Losses at the gene ends were 7 bases for V and 2 bases for J; bases not matched to a gene: 9. The V gene's germline CDR1 is LNHNV and CDR2 YYDKDF (reference sequence). CDR3 length: 15 residues. The CDR3, as DNA: TGTGCCACCACCCCGGGACAGAGGACCACAGATACGCAGTATTTT. It translates to CATTPGQRTTDTQYF. The full variable domain, rest sourced from reference TRBV15 and TRBJ2-3, is DAMVIQNPRYQVTQFGKPVTLSCSQTLNHNVMYWYQQKSSQAPKLLFHYYDKDFNNEADTPDNFQSRRPNTSFCFLDIRSPGLGDTAMYLCATTPGQRTTDTQYFGPGTRLTVL.